The 29 T cell receptor beta chains below all came from one sample that was sequenced in a study of blood T cell repertoires in COVID-19. TCRdb's table, derived via immunoSEQ multiplex PCR, lists solely in-frame clones and lacks some. In the table there are roughly 700,000 clones, approximately 90% of which are singletons. Sequencing used peripheral blood. The receptors were gathered from a woman in her late teens or twenties with acute or convalescent COVID-19.

This chain uses TRBV18 with TRBJ1-1, with 7 positions matching TRBD1. The CDR3 is made up of 13 amino acids. Germline CDR1 and CDR2: KGHSH and LQKENI. V was pared by 5 bases and J by 1 base, with 1 base of the junction left unmatched. CDR3 nucleotides: TGTGCCAGCTCAGCAGGGGGGAACACTGAAGCTTTCTTT. Amino acids: CASSAGGNTEAFF.

The V gene is TRBV5-4, the J gene TRBJ2-1; no reliable D call. This CDR3 has 12 amino acids. Germline loops: CDR1 SGHNT, CDR2 YYREEE (reference sequence). The V end was cut by 5 bases, the J end by 9 bases, with 12 bases between. The chain's CDR3 is CASSYDSSEQFF. The CDR3 nucleotides are TGTGCCAGCAGTTACGATAGTAGTGAGCAGTTCTTC. Full variable domain (outside the CDR3, taken from reference TRBV5-4 and TRBJ2-1): ETGVTQSPTHLIKTRGQQVTLRCSSQSGHNTVSWYQQALGQGPQFIFQYYREEENGRGNFPPRFSGLQFPNYSSELNVNALELDDSALYLCASSYDSSEQFFGPGTRLTVL.

The V gene is TRBV4-3, the J gene TRBJ2-1; possibly TRBD2 for D (5 bases). This CDR3 spans 14 amino acids. CDR1 and CDR2 from the germline V gene are LGHNA and YSLEER. Trimming took off 0 bases at V and 8 bases at J, with 11 bases between the two ends. The CDR3 loop reads CASSQDRGSDEQFF. Written as DNA, the CDR3 is TGCGCCAGCAGCCAAGATCGGGGATCGGATGAGCAGTTCTTC.

This clone has just one count. The CDR3 loop reads CASSYGRGSAPLHF. In DNA, the CDR3 is TGTGCCAGCAGCTATGGACGGGGGTCGGCACCCCTCCACTTT. This chain uses TRBV6-5 with TRBJ1-6, with D possibly matching TRBD1 (5 bases). CDR1 and CDR2 (germline): MNHEY, SVGAGI. V lost 6 bases and J 11 bases, leaving 17 bases between the germline ends. The length of the CDR3 is 14 residues.

This chain uses TRBV11-2 with TRBJ1-2; D ambiguous. Trimming removed 1 base at V and 0 bases at J, with 6 bases between. Germline CDR1 and CDR2: SGHAT and FQNNGV. CDR3 length equals 14 residues. The CDR3 coding sequence is TGTGCCAGCAGCTTAGGAGCCCCTAACTATGGCTACACCTTC. This codes for CASSLGAPNYGYTF.

This clone has only one observation. The gene calls are TRBV13 and TRBJ1-1, with TRBD1 matching over 7 bases. J gave up 11 bases and V 4 bases, and 10 bases lay outside the gene matches. CDR1 is PRHDT, CDR2 FYEKMQ, per germline (reference sequence). CDR3 size: 13 residues. The CDR3 DNA follows: TGTGCCAGCAGCTCCTTGACAGGGTCTAGGGCTTTCTTT. It yields the protein CASSSLTGSRAFF.

The chain employs TRBV5-5 and TRBJ1-1; D gene ambiguous. With 0 bases removed from V and 8 bases from J, the gap between germline ends came to 11 bases. The CDR3 loop spans 13 amino acids. Germline CDR1 is SGHKS and CDR2 is YYEKEE (reference sequence). This CDR3 is CASSLGGPKEAFF. The CDR3 DNA reads as TGTGCCAGCAGCTTGGGAGGCCCCAAAGAAGCTTTCTTT. Filled out from reference TRBV5-5 and TRBJ1-1, the complete variable domain reads DAGVTQSPTHLIKTRGQQVTLRCSPISGHKSVSWYQQVLGQGPQFIFQYYEKEERGRGNFPDRFSARQFPNYSSELNVNALLLGDSALYLCASSLGGPKEAFFGQGTRLTVV.

This chain joins TRBV7-3 and TRBJ1-2, with 9 bases fitting TRBD1. The CDR3 extends over 12 amino acids. V shed 4 bases and J 10 bases; nucleotides not matched to a gene: 4. Germline CDR1 is SGHTA and CDR2 is FQGTGA. This CDR3 reads CASSSTGGSYTF. CDR3 sequence (DNA): TGTGCCAGCAGCTCGACAGGGGGATCCTACACCTTC. The full variable domain, its missing parts supplied by reference TRBV7-3 and TRBJ1-2, is GAGVSQTPSNKVTEKGKYVELRCDPISGHTALYWYRQSLGQGPEFLIYFQGTGAADDSGLPNDRFFAVRPEGSVSTLKIQRTERGDSAVYLCASSSTGGSYTFGSGTRLTVV.

The V gene is TRBV5-3, the J gene TRBJ1-3, with 8 bases that match TRBD1. TRBV5-3 carries the ORF label, with uncertain function. There are 12 residues in the CDR3. The junction had 2 bases not matched to a gene; V was cut back by 5 bases and J by 7 bases. CDR3 loop: CARSYRGNTIYF. For the CDR3, the DNA is TGTGCCAGAAGTTACAGGGGGAACACCATATATTTT.

V is TRBV9 and J is TRBJ1-1; tentatively, D is TRBD1 (6 bases). Trimming pared 4 bases from V and 3 bases from J, leaving 16 bases between. The germline V gene encodes CDR1 SGDLS and CDR2 YYNGEE. The CDR3 runs to 15 residues. The CDR3 DNA reads TGTGCCAGCAGCCCCCGACAGGTAGGCGACACTGAAGCTTTCTTT. Its translation is CASSPRQVGDTEAFF.

This clone has a single count. This chain links TRBV6-5 with TRBJ1-2; D is undetermined. With 7 bases removed from V and 0 bases from J, the gap between germline ends came to 15 bases. In germline, CDR1 is MNHEY, CDR2 SVGAGI. CDR3 length equals 15 residues. This CDR3 reads CASIHHGVANYGYTF. The CDR3 nucleotides read TGTGCCAGCATCCACCACGGGGTGGCTAACTATGGCTACACCTTC.

This clone has just one count. The same CDR3 also results from other DNA sequences found in this sample. V usage is TRBV6-5 and J usage is TRBJ1-1; D remains ambiguous. The CDR3 covers 14 residues. Germline V CDR1 and CDR2: MNHEY, SVGAGI. Trimming cost V 0 bases and J 5 bases, with 10 bases left between them. CDR3 nucleotide sequence: TGTGCCAGCAGTTACTCAGAGCGCCGGACTGAAGCTTTCTTT. Translation gives CASSYSERRTEAFF.

The V call is TRBV6-5, the J call TRBJ1-4; D remains ambiguous. V lost 5 bases to trimming and J lost 2 bases, with 12 bases between them. Germline V gene lookup returns CDR1 MNHEY and CDR2 SVGAGI. This CDR3 is 15 amino acids long. The CDR3 DNA reads TGTGCCAGCAGTCCGGGTGGACTGACTAATGAAAAACTGTTTTTT. As protein: CASSPGGLTNEKLFF.

The rearrangement uses TRBV5-1 and TRBJ1-1; tentative D call: TRBD1 (5 bases). V was clipped by 0 bases and J by 12 bases, with 21 bases between them. The germline CDR1 and CDR2 sequences are SGHRS and YFSETQ. The CDR3 consists of 15 residues. The CDR3 loop reads CASSLDSGRTQETFF. The DNA of the CDR3 is TGCGCCAGCAGCTTGGATTCAGGGCGGACCCAGGAAACTTTCTTT.

The chain couples TRBV18 to TRBJ2-7; 10 bases agree with TRBD1. The CDR3 totals 17 residues. Losses at the gene ends were 5 bases for V and 0 bases for J; bases not matched to a gene: 10. Germline V gives CDR1 KGHSH, CDR2 LQKENI. CDR3 region: CASSGGRRDRGSYEQYF. CDR3 in DNA: TGTGCCAGCTCAGGAGGACGCCGGGACAGGGGCTCCTACGAGCAGTACTTC. Complete variable domain (other parts from reference TRBV18 and TRBJ2-7): NAGVMQNPRHLVRRRGQEARLRCSPMKGHSHVYWYRQLPEEGLKFMVYLQKENIIDESGMPKERFSAEFPKEGPSILRIQQVVRGDSAAYFCASSGGRRDRGSYEQYFGPGTRLTVT.

This clone was observed a few times. The chain joins TRBV5-4 to TRBJ2-5; TRBD2 matches at 7 bases. CDR1 and CDR2 (germline): SGHNT, YYREEE (reference sequence). V lost 3 bases to trimming and J lost 5 bases; unmatched junction nucleotides: 19. This CDR3 comprises 18 residues. The DNA for the CDR3 is TGTGCCAGCAGCTCTTTAAGAACGGGGGGTACCCTTCGGGAGACCCAGTACTTC. Translated: CASSSLRTGGTLRETQYF. Looking up the rest from reference TRBV5-4 and TRBJ2-5 gives the full variable domain: ETGVTQSPTHLIKTRGQQVTLRCSSQSGHNTVSWYQQALGQGPQFIFQYYREEENGRGNFPPRFSGLQFPNYSSELNVNALELDDSALYLCASSSLRTGGTLRETQYFGPGTRLLVL.

The rearrangement links TRBV5-5 to TRBJ1-6; 7 nucleotides line up with TRBD1. The ends lost 0 bases at V and 9 bases at J; junction bases unmatched: 3. The V gene's germline CDR1 is SGHKS and CDR2 YYEKEE (reference sequence). CDR3 size: 14 residues. CDR3 DNA sequence: TGTGCCAGCAGCTTGGCAGGGGGGAGTTCACCCCTCCACTTT. Its protein product is CASSLAGGSSPLHF.

The V and J genes are TRBV7-2 and TRBJ2-5; TRBD2 aligns across 10 bases. Germline CDR1 SGHTA, CDR2 FQGNSA. There are 19 residues in the CDR3. J was trimmed by 4 bases and V by 1 base; bases with no gene match: 15. The CDR3 coding sequence is TGTGCCAGCAGCTTAGTGAGTAGCGGGGGGCTCTTGGATGGAGAGACCCAGTACTTC. Translated: CASSLVSSGGLLDGETQYF.

The rearrangement links TRBV19 to TRBJ2-7; TRBD1 is a possible D gene (5 bases). CDR1 LNHDA and CDR2 SQIVND come from the germline V gene (reference sequence). CDR3 length: 16 residues. Trimming removed 3 bases at V and 2 bases at J, with 17 bases between. This CDR3 reads CASSMFTTDSPYEQYF. CDR3 nucleotide sequence: TGTGCCAGTAGTATGTTTACGACAGATTCTCCCTACGAGCAGTACTTC.

The chain couples TRBV27 to TRBJ1-6; perhaps TRBD1 as D (6 bases). V was cut by 4 bases and J by 10 bases, with 14 bases left in between. The CDR3 totals 14 residues. The V gene's germline CDR1 is MNHEY and CDR2 SMNVEV (reference sequence). The CDR3 region has the DNA TGTGCCAGCAGTTCGACAGGCCCTCGGTCACCCCTCCACTTT. Encoded protein: CASSSTGPRSPLHF.

This chain uses TRBV4-2 with TRBJ2-1; TRBD2 aligns across 12 bases. The germline V gene has CDR1 LGHNA and CDR2 YNFKEQ. The CDR3 spans 15 residues. Unmatched junction bases numbered 5, after V lost 3 bases and J lost 8 bases. CDR3 protein: CASSQTSGGSDEQFF. The CDR3 nucleotides are TGTGCCAGCAGCCAGACTAGCGGGGGTAGCGATGAGCAGTTCTTC.

This sequence joins TRBV18 and TRBJ2-7, with D perhaps matching TRBD1 (6 bases). V was trimmed by 2 bases and J by 3 bases, leaving 20 bases between them. Per the germline V gene, CDR1 is KGHSH and CDR2 is LQKENI. The CDR3 is 17 residues long. The CDR3 nucleotides are TGTGCCAGCTCACCAACGGGCTTCAGGGGTGAAGGCTACGAGCAGTACTTC. Its translation is CASSPTGFRGEGYEQYF.

The J gene is TRBJ2-3, the V gene TRBV4-1, with TRBD2 identical over 13 bases. The CDR3 has 15 residues. Germline assignment: CDR1 MGHRA and CDR2 YSYEKL. V trimming: 5 bases; J trimming: 5 bases; junction bases outside the gene matches: 4. The CDR3, as DNA: TGCGCCAGCAGCTTACTAGCGGGGGGGAAAGATACGCAGTATTTT. This sequence encodes CASSLLAGGKDTQYF.

This clone turned up a few times. The chain recombines TRBV7-2 with TRBJ1-2; the match to TRBD1 covers 10 bases. There are 17 residues in the CDR3. V trimming: 5 bases; J trimming: 2 bases; junction bases outside the gene matches: 11. The germline V gene has CDR1 SGHTA and CDR2 FQGNSA. CDR3 sequence (DNA): TGTGCCAGCAGCAACCCGGGACAGGGGTTTCTAAACTATGGCTACACCTTC. It codes for CASSNPGQGFLNYGYTF.

CDR3 loop: CASSAYWDRPQYF. The CDR3 region has the DNA TGTGCCAGCAGCGCGTACTGGGACAGACCGCAGTACTTC. J is TRBJ2-7 and V is TRBV5-6; 7 positions agree with TRBD1. The CDR3 has 13 residues. Losses at the gene ends were 4 bases for V and 9 bases for J; bases not matched to a gene: 10. Per germline, CDR1 SGHDT and CDR2 YYEEEE.

The chain is built from TRBV19 and TRBJ1-3; tentative D call: TRBD1 (6 bases). Germline V gene lookup returns CDR1 LNHDA and CDR2 SQIVND (reference sequence). Trimming pared 5 bases from V and 12 bases from J, leaving 20 bases between. There are 14 residues in the CDR3. The CDR3: CASSPRTASMLIYF. DNA for the CDR3: TGTGCCAGTAGTCCCCGGACAGCTTCGATGCTCATATATTTT.

The DNA of the CDR3 is TGCGCCAGCAGTATCAGGCAGGTTAATGAAAAACTGTTTTTT. Amino acid sequence: CASSIRQVNEKLFF. The V call is TRBV4-1, the J call TRBJ1-4; D is undetermined. CDR1 MGHRA and CDR2 YSYEKL come from the germline V gene. CDR3 length: 14 residues. V shed 6 bases and J shed 4 bases, with 12 bases lying between them.

The chain links TRBV19 to TRBJ1-4; D unresolved. Looked up from germline, CDR1 is LNHDA and CDR2 is SQIVND (reference sequence). The CDR3 runs 14 residues. V shed 6 bases and J shed 3 bases, with 11 bases lying between them. For the CDR3, the DNA is TGTGCCAGTAGCCCCCCCGGGGCTAATGAAAAACTGTTTTTT. Translating gives CASSPPGANEKLFF.

The chain carries TRBV9 and TRBJ1-1; no definite D call. CDR1 is SGDLS and CDR2 is YYNGEE in the germline V gene. Trimming took off 4 bases at V and 0 bases at J, with 25 bases between the two ends. This CDR3 is built from 19 residues. The CDR3 nucleotides read TGTGCCAGCAGCCGTAGAGGGATGAGGTGGGAGACTATGAACACTGAAGCTTTCTTT. Amino acids: CASSRRGMRWETMNTEAFF.